The clone carrying this TCR beta chain was counted only a few times. V lost 1 base and J lost 3; bases outside the gene matches: 15. Looked up from germline, CDR1 is MNHEY and CDR2 is SMNVEV (reference sequence). The CDR3 runs 18 residues. This entry comes from a study of cytomegalovirus exposure and HLA in healthy donors. A multiplex PCR was run with 60 Vbeta primers and 13 Jbeta primers. Clones were read by immunoSEQ multiplex PCR, and TCRdb kept only the in-frame ones, dropping some. The sample includes under 250,000 clones, around 80% of them seen just once. Source material: PBMCs. The source of this sequence is a boy under 18 in good health and CMV-seronegative. V and J are TRBV27 and TRBJ2-7, with 7 nucleotides matching TRBD1. The CDR3 spells CASSLLANDRVGRYEQYF. The CDR3 DNA reads TGTGCCAGCAGTTTATTAGCGAATGACAGGGTTGGGCGCTACGAGCAGTACTTC.